Included here is one T cell receptor (beta chain) sequence, with context. This specimen comes from a study of blood T cell repertoires in COVID-19. CDR3 size: 13 residues. CDR1 SGHDT and CDR2 YYEEEE come from the germline V gene. Trimming removed 4 bases from V and 0 bases from J, with 8 bases in between. Study processing details: Reference gene primer amplification gave nucleated cell count estimates. The table came from immunoSEQ multiplex PCR; TCRdb's copy has only in-frame clones and leaves some out. V and J calls and clone size are as listed in that table; D and trimming were resolved from the DNA. The profile shows over 200,000 clones, 88% of them singletons.

V usage is TRBV5-6 and J usage is TRBJ2-7; possible D gene TRBD1, 5 bases. Sequenced: peripheral blood. The receptor was derived from a woman in her sixties with acute or convalescent COVID-19. Here the CDR3 reads CASSRQSSYEQYF. CDR3 in DNA: TGTGCCAGCAGCCGACAGTCCTCCTACGAGCAGTACTTC.